The 17 T cell receptor beta chains in this list originate from one sample, sequenced in a study of control samples from healthy donors and cancer patients. TCRdb keeps only in-frame clones here, not all; method: immunoSEQ multiplex PCR. The data show around 110,000 clones, around 90% seen once. Sequenced material: blood. Source of these receptors: a woman in her 70s in good health.

This chain connects TRBV6-2 or TRBV6-3 to TRBJ1-5, with D unclear. There are 11 residues in the CDR3. Germline V gene data show CDR1 as MNHEY and CDR2 as SVGEGT. V gave up 8 bases and J gave up 7 bases, with 9 bases separating them. The CDR3 loop reads CASGSVQPQHF. For the CDR3, the DNA is TGTGCCAGCGGTTCTGTACAGCCCCAGCATTTT.

The CDR3 sequence: CASSLTTLSRLDEQFF. The CDR3 region has the DNA TGTGCCAGCAGCTTAACGACGCTATCCCGGTTGGATGAGCAGTTCTTC. J is TRBJ2-1 and V is TRBV7-3; D is unresolved. Germline V gives CDR1 SGHTA, CDR2 FQGTGA. The germline V and J ends were trimmed by 0 bases and 8 bases, with 17 bases remaining between them. This CDR3 is built from 16 residues.

V usage is TRBV2 and J usage is TRBJ1-5, with 9 bases identical to TRBD1. The germline V gene has CDR1 SNHLY and CDR2 FYNNEI. With V trimmed by 6 bases and J by 2 bases, 2 bases remained unmatched. The CDR3 extends over 14 amino acids. The CDR3 loop reads CASSGTGRNQPQHF. Written as DNA, the CDR3 is TGTGCCAGCAGCGGGACAGGGCGCAATCAGCCCCAGCATTTT.

This chain links TRBV25-1 with TRBJ1-3; TRBD1 aligns across 10 bases. This CDR3 has 14 amino acids. Germline CDR1 MGHDK, CDR2 SYGVNS. V was clipped by 10 bases and J by 2 bases; unmatched bases: 5. The CDR3 bases are TGTGCCACCGGAGGACAGGGGGCTGGAAACACCATATATTTT. This sequence encodes CATGGQGAGNTIYF.

The chain is built from TRBV11-2 and TRBJ1-4; tentative D call: TRBD1 (5 bases). Looked up from germline, CDR1 is SGHAT and CDR2 is FQNNGV. V was trimmed by 7 bases and J by 8 bases, leaving 14 bases between them. The CDR3 totals 13 residues. The CDR3 spells CASNQGVREKLFF. The CDR3 DNA follows: TGTGCCAGCAACCAGGGAGTCCGGGAAAAACTGTTTTTT.

The chain uses TRBV6-1 and TRBJ2-7; D gene unclear. Germline CDR1 MNHNS, CDR2 SASEGT. V lost 2 bases, J lost 2 bases, and 7 bases lay in between. The CDR3 sequence is 13 residues long. The CDR3 region has the DNA TGTGCCAGCAGTGAACCCGGAACCTACGAGCAGTACTTC. Translation gives CASSEPGTYEQYF.

The genes are TRBV7-6 and TRBJ1-3, with D perhaps matching TRBD1 (5 bases). The CDR3 is made up of 17 amino acids. Trimming took 0 bases from V and 2 from J, leaving 14 bases between them. Germline V gene data show CDR1 as SGHVS and CDR2 as FNYEAQ. CDR3 coding DNA: TGTGCCAGCAGCTTAGCCGGGGCCTCTGTGGCTGGAAACACCATATATTTT. The encoded protein is CASSLAGASVAGNTIYF.

The CDR3 DNA follows: TGTGCCAGCTCACCCTCAACAATTAGTAACACTGAAGCTTTCTTT. It is translated as CASSPSTISNTEAFF. This chain joins TRBV18 and TRBJ1-1; D call uncertain. Looked up from germline, CDR1 is KGHSH and CDR2 is LQKENI. V gave up 3 bases and J gave up 2 bases, with 13 bases separating them. CDR3 length equals 15 residues. Full variable domain (remainder filled in from reference TRBV18 and TRBJ1-1): NAGVMQNPRHLVRRRGQEARLRCSPMKGHSHVYWYRQLPEEGLKFMVYLQKENIIDESGMPKERFSAEFPKEGPSILRIQQVVRGDSAAYFCASSPSTISNTEAFFGQGTRLTVV.

The genes are TRBV5-4 and TRBJ1-3; D perhaps matches TRBD1 (5 bases). CDR3 length: 17 amino acids. CDR1 SGHNT and CDR2 YYREEE come from the germline V gene (reference sequence). Deletions cut 2 bases from V and 2 bases from J, with 17 bases between. The CDR3 coding sequence is TGTGCCAGCAGCTTACGAACAACAGGAGGAACTGGAAACACCATATATTTT. Translation: CASSLRTTGGTGNTIYF.

The chain couples TRBV4-3 to TRBJ1-3; 7 bases agree with TRBD1. V lost 4 bases and J lost 0; bases outside the gene matches: 9. Germline CDR1 is LGHNA and CDR2 is YSLEER. This CDR3 region has 17 residues. In DNA form, the CDR3 reads TGCGCCAGCAGCCGTAAGGACAGGCCGAGCTCTGGAAACACCATATATTTT. Residues: CASSRKDRPSSGNTIYF.

The rearrangement joins TRBV5-1 to TRBJ2-7; 8 bases align to TRBD2. Germline CDR1 reads SGHRS; CDR2 reads YFSETQ. Trimming took 4 bases from V and 2 from J; bases not matched to a gene: 8. This CDR3 has 15 amino acids. The CDR3 spells CASSPERGRTYEQYF. Written as DNA, the CDR3 is TGCGCCAGCAGCCCGGAGCGGGGGCGAACCTACGAGCAGTACTTC.

V gene TRBV6-5 combines with J gene TRBJ2-3; D is possibly TRBD1 or TRBD2 (7 bases each). The CDR3 runs 13 residues. The V end lost 11 bases, the J end lost 2 bases, and 14 bases lay between the germline ends. Per germline, CDR1 MNHEY and CDR2 SVGAGI. The CDR3 sequence is CASGGANTDTQYF. In nucleotides, the CDR3 is TGTGCCTCAGGGGGGGCTAACACAGATACGCAGTATTTT.

This clone appeared once. This rearrangement joins TRBV10-3 to TRBJ1-2; 10 nucleotides match TRBD1. Germline V gene lookup returns CDR1 ENHRY and CDR2 SYGVKD. The CDR3 consists of 15 residues. V lost 0 bases and J lost 8; bases outside the gene matches: 6. Here the CDR3 DNA reads TGTGCCATCAGTGAGTCTGGACAGGGGGTTTGGGGCTACACCTTC. Its protein is CAISESGQGVWGYTF.

The chain links TRBV19 to TRBJ2-2, with D uncertain. The CDR3 covers 12 residues. The germline CDR1 and CDR2 sequences are LNHDA and SQIVND (reference sequence). The V end was cut by 7 bases, the J end by 2 bases, with 5 bases between. CDR3 DNA: TGTGCCAGTACCCGAAACACCGGGGAGCTGTTTTTT. Its translation is CASTRNTGELFF.

This clone was observed a few times. The chain links TRBV5-4 to TRBJ2-3; 12 bases map to TRBD2. Germline V CDR1 and CDR2: SGHNT, YYREEE (reference sequence). The CDR3 extends over 17 amino acids. The V gene end was trimmed by 4 bases and the J gene end by 0 bases; junction bases not matched to a gene: 6. The CDR3 DNA sequence: TGTGCCAGCAGCCTCCGTCTAGCGGGGGGGAGCACAGATACGCAGTATTTT. This translates into CASSLRLAGGSTDTQYF.

The chain recombines TRBV4-2 with TRBJ2-1; possibly TRBD2 for D (6 bases). The CDR3 consists of 18 residues. Trimming left V 1 base short and J 2 bases short, with 18 bases between. Germline CDR1 LGHNA, CDR2 YNFKEQ. CDR3: CASSQVRGSGGAYNEQFF. CDR3 nucleotides: TGTGCCAGCAGCCAAGTTCGGGGGTCAGGAGGAGCCTACAATGAGCAGTTCTTC.

The chain carries TRBV6-5 and TRBJ2-1; 11 bases agree with TRBD2. Germline V lookup: CDR1 MNHEY, CDR2 SVGAGI. CDR3 length: 15 residues. V gave up 4 bases and J gave up 9 bases; unmatched junction bases: 8. As DNA, the CDR3 is TGTGCCAGCAGTTCCTATAGCGGGGGGGCGTTTGAGCAGTTCTTC. Encoded protein: CASSSYSGGAFEQFF.